This T cell receptor beta chain was captured by sequencing in a study of cytomegalovirus exposure and HLA in healthy donors. Notes on the study in general: Near-uniform donor sequencing depth was presumed by presence/absence analyses.

Concerning this clone: Its specificity is unknown.

The trim removed 6 bases at V and 4 bases at J, leaving 8 bases unmatched. CDR3 length: 14 amino acids. Germline values: CDR1 GTSNPN, CDR2 SVGIG (reference sequence). Amplification used 60 Vbeta primers and 13 Jbeta primers. Sequencing used immunoSEQ multiplex PCR; TCRdb keeps in-frame clones, though not all of them. The sample lists 90,000 to 120,000 clones, less than 85% occurring once. The chain has TRBV30 and TRBJ2-3, with 9 bases lining up with TRBD2. Specimen: PBMCs. This receptor was identified in a woman between 35 and 50 years old in good health and CMV-seropositive. CDR3 sequence (DNA): TGTGCCTGCCCCAGCGGGGGGAACTCAGATACGCAGTATTTT. It is translated as CACPSGGNSDTQYF.